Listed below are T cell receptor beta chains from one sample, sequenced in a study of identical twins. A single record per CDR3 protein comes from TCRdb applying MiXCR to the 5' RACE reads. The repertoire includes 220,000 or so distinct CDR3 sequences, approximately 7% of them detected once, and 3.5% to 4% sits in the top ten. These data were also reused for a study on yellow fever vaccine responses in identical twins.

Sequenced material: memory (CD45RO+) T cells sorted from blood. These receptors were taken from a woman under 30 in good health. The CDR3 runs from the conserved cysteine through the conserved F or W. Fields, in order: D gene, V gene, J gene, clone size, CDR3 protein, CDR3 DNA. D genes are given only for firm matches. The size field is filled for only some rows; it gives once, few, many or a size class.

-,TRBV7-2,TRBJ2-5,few,CASSRRVTVEETQYF,TGTGCCAGCAGCCGACGGGTAACGGTGGAAGAGACCCAGTACTTC
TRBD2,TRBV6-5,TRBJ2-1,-,CASRFTSGDSYNEQFF,TGTGCCAGCAGATTCACTAGCGGGGACTCCTACAATGAGCAGTTCTTC
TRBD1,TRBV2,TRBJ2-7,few,CASKGAWGAREQYF,TGTGCCAGCAAGGGGGCTTGGGGTGCCCGCGAGCAGTACTTC
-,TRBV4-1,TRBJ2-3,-,CASSQQSTDTQYF,TGCGCCAGCAGCCAACAGAGCACAGATACGCAGTATTTT
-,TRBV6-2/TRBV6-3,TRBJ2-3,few,CASSPLPRGDTQYF,TGTGCCAGCAGCCCCCTTCCGCGCGGAGATACGCAGTATTTT
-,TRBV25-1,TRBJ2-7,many,CASSEYQEGSSYEQYF,TGTGCCAGCAGTGAATATCAGGAGGGTTCCTCCTACGAGCAGTACTTC
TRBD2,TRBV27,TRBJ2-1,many,CASSLLAGLYNEQFF,TGTGCCAGCAGTCTCCTAGCGGGGCTCTACAATGAGCAGTTCTTC
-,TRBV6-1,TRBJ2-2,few,CASSETGSVAGELFF,TGTGCCAGCAGTGAAACAGGGTCGGTCGCCGGGGAGCTGTTTTTT
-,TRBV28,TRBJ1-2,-,CASSFGDGRGGYTF,TGTGCCAGCAGTTTCGGGGACGGGCGTGGCGGCTACACCTTC
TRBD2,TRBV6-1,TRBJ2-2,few,CASSTVLLLAGGNTGELFF,TGTGCCAGCAGTACCGTCCTCCTTCTAGCGGGGGGGAACACCGGGGAGCTGTTTTTT